This TCR beta chain was sequenced during a study of blood T cells in healthy people across ages (dated by TCRdb to between 2015 and 2017). Study-wide context: In model experiments, roughly one uniquely barcoded TCR beta cDNA molecule per two T cells was captured by template switching. For two donors (one aged 18 to 30 and one aged 80 or older), the study analyzed two additional independent replicas of 1 million unique cDNA reads from the same blood draw. To avoid experimental bias, donors of different ages were randomly spread across the sequencing lanes. Age-related changes in TCR beta repertoire diversity were measured in the study by deep sequencing normalized with unique cDNA molecular identifiers. Four age groups were formed from the donors: young (average roughly 15 years), middle-aged (approximately 41), aged (around 68) and long-lived (82). Paper-wide results and their limitations: There was a strong correlation between observed TCR beta diversity and the percentage of naive T cells measured by flow cytometry. Donor CMV infection status was unknown, potentially confounding age-related changes in expanded clonotypes. Bulk unsorted PBMC profiling prevented conclusive comparison of naive and antigen-experienced compartments. The long-lived group showed more naive CD4+ T cells, fewer expanded clones and increased TCR diversity than the aged group, suggesting age selection. Estimates of total diversity based on one million sequenced T cells were considered lower bounds and underestimates. As age increased, observed TCR beta diversity per million T cells dropped in a roughly linear way, and a significant reduction was already evident by age 40.

Libraries were constructed by 5' RACE. Data came from an Illumina HiSeq 2500. A second PCR of about 6 to 12 cycles was run with a J-beta primer mix and a sample-barcoded 5' primer. A template-switch 5' adaptor carrying 12 random nucleotides introduced a unique molecular identifier onto each TCR beta cDNA molecule. At least 2.5 million CDR3-containing paired-end reads were obtained from each sample. All of the RNA was converted into first-strand cDNA using the Mint cDNA synthesis kit, with a TRBC-specific oligonucleotide serving as the primer. After uracil-DNA glycosylase treatment, a first 18-cycle PCR used universal primers M1SS and BC2_uni_R on all cDNA. The study's own analysis went as follows. For normalization, 1 million high-quality reads were randomly selected from each sample, with every read carrying a distinct molecular identifier. Instead of being binned into consensus sequences, reads that shared molecular identifiers were thrown out. CDR3 identification, clonotype clustering and error correction used MiTCR with a Q25 quality threshold and the strictest error-elimination algorithm. A nonparametric unseen species model with Euler transformation was used to estimate a lower bound on total TCR beta diversity. The public sequencing data were trimmed at Q25 with fastp and processed into clonotypes with MiXCR by TCRdb, which kept only in-frame beta chains. Each record represents a unique CDR3 protein, reported with the most common genes and DNA among its rows. In this record, the V and J calls reflect TCRdb's handling and not the investigators' own analysis. The sample profile shows about 640,000 distinct CDR3 sequences; 45% to 65% of them were found once. The top ten clones comprise around 37% of the sample.

Systemically healthy Caucasian individuals from Russia, 35 to 50 in total and aged about 6 to 95 years, were included as donors. Around 9.8 milliliters of peripheral blood were collected from each donor into EDTA-treated Vacutainer tubes. PBMCs were isolated by Ficoll-Paque density-gradient centrifugation, with at least 6 million obtained per sample. Trizol reagent was used to extract total RNA from the PBMCs, yielding at least 5.5 micrograms per sample. For every donor, flow cytometry on a PBMC aliquot measured the percentage of naive CD45RAhigh/CD27high T cells. On this clonotype: Its specific antigen is unknown. No much larger clone is present one base from it, and per-base qualities are unavailable.

The CDR3 sequence holds 16 residues, the cysteine and phenylalanine included. Of the read, only the CDR3 DNA is kept; its 48 bases are in frame from base 1. After removal of 4 bases from V and 4 bases from J, the junction retains 9 bases not matched to a gene. The germline V gene gives CDR1 as LGHNA and CDR2 as YNFKEQ. The V and J segments used are TRBV4-2 and TRBJ2-5, and TRBD2 aligns with 10 junction nucleotides. Sequencing was performed on blood. The receptor was isolated from a man aged 55 to 70 in good health. The nucleotide sequence reads as follows: TGTGCCAGCAGCCCAGTTGGAGCGGGGGGGTTAGAGACCCAGTACTTC. It codes for CASSPVGAGGLETQYF.